This paragraph reports one T cell receptor (beta chain). Antigen specificity is unknown. The protocol was immunoSEQ multiplex PCR, while the TCRdb copy is restricted to in-frame clones and leaves out a portion. Of 200,000 or so clones listed, around 87% are singletons. The entry originates in a study of T cell responses to AZD1222 COVID-19 vaccine. The length of the CDR3 is 12 residues. CDR1 and CDR2 (germline): LNHDA, SQIVND (reference sequence). Between the trimmed V and J ends, which lost 9 bases and 0 bases, there was a span of 6 bases. Study conclusions and caveats: Donors skewed white British and female; clonal diversity was possibly underestimated.

The receptor was isolated from an adult in good health. The specimen was peripheral blood, collected on day 0 of MenACWY control vaccination. The chain has TRBV19 and TRBJ1-3, with D uncertain. As DNA, the CDR3 is TGTGCCAGCCAGAACTCTGGAAACACCATATATTTT. It yields the protein CASQNSGNTIYF.